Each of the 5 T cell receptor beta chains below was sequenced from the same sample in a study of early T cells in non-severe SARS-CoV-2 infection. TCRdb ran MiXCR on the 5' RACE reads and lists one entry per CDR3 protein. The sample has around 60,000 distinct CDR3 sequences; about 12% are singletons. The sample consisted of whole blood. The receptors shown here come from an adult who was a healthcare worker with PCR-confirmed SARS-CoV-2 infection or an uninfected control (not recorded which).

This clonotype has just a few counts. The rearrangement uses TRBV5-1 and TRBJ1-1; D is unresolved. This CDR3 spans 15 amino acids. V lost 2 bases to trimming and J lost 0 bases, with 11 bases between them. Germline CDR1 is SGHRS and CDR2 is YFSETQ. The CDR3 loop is CASSFGGNLNTEAFF. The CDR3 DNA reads TGCGCCAGCAGCTTTGGCGGAAACTTGAACACTGAAGCTTTCTTT. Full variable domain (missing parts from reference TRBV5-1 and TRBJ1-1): KAGVTQTPRYLIKTRGQQVTLSCSPISGHRSVSWYQQTPGQGLQFLFEYFSETQRNKGNFPGRFSGRQFSNSRSEMNVSTLELGDSALYLCASSFGGNLNTEAFFGQGTRLTVV.

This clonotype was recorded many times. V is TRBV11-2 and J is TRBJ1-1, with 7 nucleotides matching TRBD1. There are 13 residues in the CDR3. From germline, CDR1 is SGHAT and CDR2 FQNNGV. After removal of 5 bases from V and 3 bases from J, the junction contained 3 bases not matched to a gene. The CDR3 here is CASSPGTDTEAFF. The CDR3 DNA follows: TGTGCCAGCAGCCCCGGGACAGACACTGAAGCTTTCTTT.

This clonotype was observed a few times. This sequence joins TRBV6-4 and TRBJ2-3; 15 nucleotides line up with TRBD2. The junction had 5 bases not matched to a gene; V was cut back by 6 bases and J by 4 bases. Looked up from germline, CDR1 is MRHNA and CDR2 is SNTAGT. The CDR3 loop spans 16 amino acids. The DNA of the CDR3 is TGTGCCAGCAGCCGGACTAGCGGGGGGGTCCCAGATACGCAGTATTTT. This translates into CASSRTSGGVPDTQYF.

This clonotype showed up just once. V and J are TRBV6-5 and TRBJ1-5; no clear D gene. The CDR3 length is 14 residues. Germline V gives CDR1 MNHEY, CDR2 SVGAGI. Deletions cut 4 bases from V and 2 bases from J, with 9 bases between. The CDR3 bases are TGTGCCAGCAGTTCGGGGAAGGGCAATCAGCCCCAGCATTTT. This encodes CASSSGKGNQPQHF.

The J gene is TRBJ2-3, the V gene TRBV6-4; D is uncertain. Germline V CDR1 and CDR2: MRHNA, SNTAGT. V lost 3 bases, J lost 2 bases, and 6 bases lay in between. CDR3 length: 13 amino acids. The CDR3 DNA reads TGTGCCAGCAGTGAAGGTGCCACAGATACGCAGTATTTT. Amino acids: CASSEGATDTQYF.